These 7 T cell receptor beta chains share one sample of origin, sequenced in a study of blood T cell repertoires in COVID-19. Repertoires were generated with immunoSEQ multiplex PCR, while TCRdb's copy carries only in-frame clones and drops some. The top ten hold 4.3% of the sample, which has around 450,000 clones, approximately 90% seen once. Specimen: peripheral blood. The receptors come from a woman in her 30s with acute or convalescent COVID-19.

A note on this clone: This sample also contains other DNA sequences that code for the same CDR3. The chain recombines TRBV20-1 with TRBJ2-7; TRBD2 is a possible D gene (6 bases). This CDR3 is 11 amino acids long. Germline V CDR1 and CDR2: DFQATT, SNEGSKA (reference sequence). Deletions cut 5 bases from V and 3 bases from J, with 8 bases between. CDR3 protein: CSAPGGYEQYF. The CDR3 DNA is TGCAGTGCTCCCGGGGGCTACGAGCAGTACTTC.

The gene calls are TRBV2 and TRBJ1-2, with D maybe TRBD1 (5 bases). The V end lost 6 bases, the J end lost 8 bases, and 13 bases lay between the germline ends. The germline gives CDR1 SNHLY, CDR2 FYNNEI. There are 12 residues in the CDR3. For the CDR3, the DNA is TGTGCCAGCAGCCACAGGAGGGAAGGCTACACCTTC. Its translation: CASSHRREGYTF.

J is TRBJ1-6 and V is TRBV11-1; D gene unclear. Germline V lookup: CDR1 SGHAT, CDR2 FQDESV (reference sequence). The V end was cut by 3 bases, the J end by 8 bases, with 11 bases between. The CDR3 contains 14 residues. CDR3 sequence reads: CASSFSGSDSPLHF. DNA of the CDR3: TGTGCCAGCAGCTTTTCGGGTAGTGATTCACCCCTCCACTTT.

The chain employs TRBV6-5 and TRBJ1-5, with TRBD1 matching 8 bases. V lost 6 bases and J lost 4; bases outside the gene matches: 5. CDR1 and CDR2 from the germline V gene are MNHEY and SVGAGI. This CDR3 has 14 amino acids. In DNA form, the CDR3 reads TGTGCCAGCAGCCAGGACAGGGAAAATCAGCCCCAGCATTTT. As protein: CASSQDRENQPQHF.

In this sample, this clone turned up once. The rearrangement links TRBV7-9 to TRBJ2-3; 10 bases line up with TRBD2. The CDR3 covers 16 residues. From germline, CDR1 is SEHNR and CDR2 FQNEAQ (reference sequence). Trimming at V came to 5 bases and at J to 7 bases, leaving 12 bases not matched to a gene. CDR3 bases: TGTGCCAGCAGCCCCGTCGAGCGGGGGGGCAGGAATACGCAGTATTTT. Amino acids: CASSPVERGGRNTQYF.

The chain links TRBV9 to TRBJ1-3; TRBD1 is a possible D gene (6 bases). Germline CDR1 SGDLS, CDR2 YYNGEE. Trimming removed 0 bases from V and 2 bases from J, with 6 bases in between. The CDR3 totals 14 residues. CDR3 residues: CASSVGTAGNTIYF. CDR3 in DNA: TGTGCCAGCAGCGTAGGGACAGCTGGAAACACCATATATTTT.

This clone was counted a few times. The chain recombines TRBV27 with TRBJ2-3; TRBD2 aligns across 9 bases. CDR3 length: 16 amino acids. Looked up from germline, CDR1 is MNHEY and CDR2 is SMNVEV (reference sequence). V was clipped by 3 bases and J by 2 bases; unmatched bases: 6. The CDR3 coding sequence is TGTGCCAGCAGTTTCGGTAGCGGGGGTTACACAGATACGCAGTATTTT. This translates into CASSFGSGGYTDTQYF.